Shown below are 27 T cell receptor beta chains from a single sample sequenced in a study of blood T cell repertoires in COVID-19. Clones were sequenced by immunoSEQ multiplex PCR, and TCRdb holds only the in-frame ones, with some missing. The sample yields around 60,000 clones, roughly 89% seen once. Sequencing was carried out using peripheral blood. The receptors were sampled from a man aged 60-69 years with active COVID-19.

CDR3 nucleotide sequence: TGTGCCAGCAGCTTATCGACAGGGGGCATATACAATGAGCAGTTCTTC. Translating gives CASSLSTGGIYNEQFF. The rearrangement joins TRBV7-6 to TRBJ2-1, with 10 bases that match TRBD1. Trimming removed 2 bases from V and 4 bases from J; junction bases left unmatched: 5. Germline lookup yields CDR1 SGHVS and CDR2 FNYEAQ. The CDR3 consists of 16 residues.

This chain connects TRBV7-6 to TRBJ2-1; TRBD2 aligns across 11 bases. CDR3 length: 16 residues. Trimming at V came to 1 base and at J to 6 bases, leaving 5 bases not matched to a gene. CDR1 is SGHVS, CDR2 FNYEAQ, per germline. The CDR3 protein is CASSLVALAGGNEQFF. The CDR3 DNA is TGTGCCAGCAGCTTAGTAGCGCTAGCGGGGGGCAATGAGCAGTTCTTC.

The chain employs TRBV28 and TRBJ1-5, with TRBD1 matching over 10 bases. The CDR3 runs 13 residues. Germline lookup yields CDR1 MDHEN and CDR2 SYDVKM. V shed 9 bases and J 6 bases; nucleotides not matched to a gene: 5. The CDR3 protein is CASDRGLSQPQHF. In DNA, the CDR3 is TGTGCCAGTGACAGGGGGCTTTCTCAGCCCCAGCATTTT.

The gene calls are TRBV9 and TRBJ1-6; 7 bases are a match to TRBD1. With V trimmed by 7 bases and J by 9 bases, 16 bases remained unmatched. The CDR3 consists of 16 residues. Germline V CDR1 and CDR2: SGDLS, YYNGEE. CDR3 amino acids: CASGTTGDVKGSPLHF. CDR3 nucleotide sequence: TGTGCCAGCGGAACCACAGGGGATGTTAAAGGTTCACCCCTCCACTTT.

DNA for the CDR3: TGTGCCAGCAGCGTGCAGGGGCACACCGGGGAGCTGTTTTTT. This gives the protein CASSVQGHTGELFF. V usage is TRBV7-2 and J usage is TRBJ2-2; D perhaps matches TRBD1 (6 bases). V lost 5 bases and J lost 3, with 10 bases in between. The CDR3 runs to 14 residues. The germline gives CDR1 SGHTA, CDR2 FQGNSA.

The chain recombines TRBV6-4 with TRBJ2-3, with 12 nucleotides matching TRBD2. CDR3 length: 18 amino acids. Germline V gene lookup returns CDR1 MRHNA and CDR2 SNTAGT. The J segment lost 1 base and the V segment lost 0 bases, leaving 5 bases of the junction unmatched. CDR3 nucleotides: TGTGCCAGCAGTGACTCCAGACTAGCGGGGGTCCGCACAGATACGCAGTATTTT. Its translation: CASSDSRLAGVRTDTQYF.

The chain employs TRBV4-1 and TRBJ2-1; D may be TRBD2 (6 bases). CDR1 is MGHRA, CDR2 YSYEKL, per germline. The CDR3 runs to 15 residues. Trimming cost V 8 bases and J 2 bases, with 16 bases left between them. The chain's CDR3 is CASASLGLPYNEQFF. Here the CDR3 DNA reads TGCGCCAGCGCTTCCTTGGGACTTCCCTACAATGAGCAGTTCTTC.

Only a few counts were recorded for this clone. Other DNA sequences in this specimen translate into the identical CDR3. The V gene is TRBV2, the J gene TRBJ2-3; 9 bases are shared with TRBD2. Germline V gene lookup returns CDR1 SNHLY and CDR2 FYNNEI. CDR3 length: 15 residues. With 5 bases clipped from V and 3 bases from J, the junction kept 6 bases outside the gene matches. The CDR3: CASSRLAGRTDTQYF. CDR3 DNA: TGTGCCAGCAGTCGGCTAGCGGGAAGGACAGATACGCAGTATTTT.

This sequence joins TRBV2 and TRBJ2-7; D is perhaps TRBD1 (5 bases). With 6 bases removed from V and 2 bases from J, the gap between germline ends came to 14 bases. CDR1 is SNHLY and CDR2 is FYNNEI in the germline V gene. The CDR3 is 14 amino acids. The CDR3 region has the DNA TGTGCCAGCAGAGACAGACCTAATACCTACGAGCAGTACTTC. As protein: CASRDRPNTYEQYF.

The chain employs TRBV20-1 and TRBJ2-1, with D unresolved. The V gene lost 3 bases and the J gene lost 8 bases, with 11 bases spanning the gap. There are 12 residues in the CDR3. Germline CDR1 reads DFQATT; CDR2 reads SNEGSKA (reference sequence). The CDR3 sequence: CSASRGKDEQFF. CDR3 sequence (DNA): TGCAGTGCTAGTAGAGGAAAGGATGAGCAGTTCTTC.

The chain couples TRBV7-6 to TRBJ2-2, with 8 bases fitting TRBD2. Losses at the gene ends were 4 bases for V and 5 bases for J; bases not matched to a gene: 9. Germline lookup yields CDR1 SGHVS and CDR2 FNYEAQ. The CDR3 spans 16 residues. The CDR3, as DNA: TGTGCCAGCAGCTCTTTAAGCGGGGGCTCTACCGGGGAGCTGTTTTTT. This translates into CASSSLSGGSTGELFF.

The chain is built from TRBV6-6 and TRBJ2-7; TRBD1 matches at 7 bases. The J segment lost 6 bases and the V segment lost 4 bases, leaving 0 bases of the junction unmatched. The CDR3 is 11 residues long. CDR1 MNHNY and CDR2 SVGAGI come from the germline V gene (reference sequence). DNA for the CDR3: TGTGCCAGCAGTTCAGGGGGCGAGCAGTACTTC. It translates to CASSSGGEQYF.

This clone has a handful of counts. The rearrangement uses TRBV5-8 and TRBJ2-5; D is undetermined. V lost 0 bases and J 6 bases, leaving 9 bases between the germline ends. Germline CDR1 reads SGHTS; CDR2 reads YDEGEE. CDR3 length: 13 residues. The DNA of the CDR3 is TGTGCCAGCAGCTTGGGCAACAAACAGACCCAGTACTTC. Translating gives CASSLGNKQTQYF.

The chain combines TRBV4-2 with TRBJ1-5; 7 bases map to TRBD1. Unmatched junction bases numbered 15, after V lost 1 base and J lost 3 bases. There are 19 residues in the CDR3. Germline CDR1 reads LGHNA; CDR2 reads YNFKEQ. The CDR3 DNA reads as TGTGCCAGCAGCCAAGTAGCGAAGGGCGGACAGGAGAACAATCAGCCCCAGCATTTT. It is translated as CASSQVAKGGQENNQPQHF.

This clone was recorded once. The V and J genes are TRBV6-6 and TRBJ1-1; tentative D call: TRBD1 (6 bases). The CDR3 totals 14 residues. CDR1 MNHNY and CDR2 SVGAGI come from the germline V gene (reference sequence). V lost 7 bases to trimming and J lost 0 bases, with 12 bases between them. CDR3 amino acids: CASTHREMNTEAFF. CDR3 nucleotide sequence: TGTGCCAGCACCCACAGGGAAATGAACACTGAAGCTTTCTTT.

V gene TRBV30 combines with J gene TRBJ1-3; D is unclear. The germline V gene encodes CDR1 GTSNPN and CDR2 SVGIG (reference sequence). V dropped 8 bases and J dropped 0 bases, with 17 bases sitting between them. CDR3 length equals 15 residues. The CDR3 DNA reads TGTGCCACCCAATGGAGGTCCACCTCTGGAAACACCATATATTTT. Translated: CATQWRSTSGNTIYF.

The J gene is TRBJ2-2, the V gene TRBV9; 8 bases fit TRBD1. Trimming removed 0 bases from V and 1 base from J; junction bases left unmatched: 11. Per germline, CDR1 SGDLS and CDR2 YYNGEE. The CDR3 covers 19 residues. CDR3 sequence reads: CASSVVVGTGKKNTGELFF. CDR3 sequence (DNA): TGTGCCAGCAGCGTAGTTGTAGGGACAGGTAAAAAGAACACCGGGGAGCTGTTTTTT.

This CDR3 is CASSLKGTGRSPLHF. The CDR3 region has the DNA TGTGCCAGCAGCTTAAAAGGGACAGGGAGGTCACCCCTCCACTTT. The chain couples TRBV7-3 to TRBJ1-6; the match to TRBD1 covers 9 bases. The trim removed 1 base at V and 10 bases at J, leaving 5 bases unmatched. CDR1 and CDR2 from the germline V gene are SGHTA and FQGTGA. The CDR3 runs to 15 residues. Full variable domain (rest looked up from reference TRBV7-3 and TRBJ1-6): GAGVSQTPSNKVTEKGKYVELRCDPISGHTALYWYRQSLGQGPEFLIYFQGTGAADDSGLPNDRFFAVRPEGSVSTLKIQRTERGDSAVYLCASSLKGTGRSPLHFGNGTRLTVT.

This clone was picked up one time. The V gene is TRBV11-1, the J gene TRBJ2-7; a possible D gene is TRBD2 (6 bases). The CDR3 extends over 14 amino acids. The germline V and J ends were trimmed by 0 bases and 2 bases, with 8 bases remaining between them. Germline CDR1 SGHAT, CDR2 FQDESV (reference sequence). Here the CDR3 reads CASSLAPGAYEQYF. The DNA of the CDR3 is TGTGCCAGCAGCTTAGCCCCGGGGGCCTACGAGCAGTACTTC.

The rearrangement links TRBV5-4 to TRBJ2-1, with 11 bases identical to TRBD2. The V segment lost 3 bases and the J segment 10 bases; nucleotides outside the gene matches: 15. Germline-derived CDR1 and CDR2 are SGHNT and YYREEE (reference sequence). The CDR3 is 17 amino acids. This chain's CDR3 is CASSYILAGGRRGEQFF. The CDR3 nucleotides read TGTGCCAGCAGCTACATCCTAGCGGGGGGACGACGAGGGGAGCAGTTCTTC.

The chain couples TRBV6-4 to TRBJ1-1, with D possibly TRBD1 on 5 matching bases. This CDR3 comprises 14 residues. The V gene lost 0 bases and the J gene lost 1 base, with 6 bases spanning the gap. CDR1 is MRHNA and CDR2 is SNTAGT in the germline V gene. The CDR3 sequence is CASSDSDKNTEAFF. CDR3 coding DNA: TGTGCCAGCAGTGACTCGGACAAGAACACTGAAGCTTTCTTT.

The rearrangement uses TRBV18 and TRBJ1-1; possible D gene TRBD1, 6 bases. From germline, CDR1 is KGHSH and CDR2 LQKENI. V shed 0 bases and J shed 3 bases, with 14 bases lying between them. CDR3 length: 16 amino acids. CDR3 amino acids: CASSPPSGDMDTEAFF. The CDR3 DNA reads TGTGCCAGCTCACCACCCTCCGGGGACATGGACACTGAAGCTTTCTTT.

The chain links TRBV18 to TRBJ2-7; TRBD2 agrees at 7 bases. After removal of 6 bases from V and 2 bases from J, the junction contained 25 bases not matched to a gene. Germline CDR1 and CDR2: KGHSH and LQKENI. The CDR3 covers 20 residues. The CDR3 coding sequence is TGTGCCAGCTCCCCCGGGGGAGGGGCCTCCAGGGCTGACGTGACCTACGAGCAGTACTTC. Translated: CASSPGGGASRADVTYEQYF.

J is TRBJ2-1 and V is TRBV6-2 or TRBV6-3; maybe TRBD2 (6 bases). Looked up from germline, CDR1 is MNHEY and CDR2 is SVGEGT. Trimming stripped 0 bases from V and 7 bases from J, with 19 bases between. The CDR3 is made up of 17 amino acids. This CDR3 reads CASSYSHPGGLGNEQFF. The CDR3 nucleotides read TGTGCCAGCAGTTACTCCCATCCCGGGGGATTGGGGAATGAGCAGTTCTTC.

The gene calls are TRBV5-1 and TRBJ2-6, with D possibly TRBD2 on 6 matching bases. V lost 4 bases, J lost 0 bases, and 17 bases lay in between. The CDR3 consists of 18 residues. Germline CDR1 SGHRS, CDR2 YFSETQ. Here the CDR3 reads CASSHITGGGSGANVLTF. The CDR3 DNA reads TGCGCCAGCAGCCACATCACCGGGGGTGGCTCTGGGGCCAACGTCCTGACTTTC.

The rearrangement uses TRBV5-5 and TRBJ2-7, with TRBD1 as a possible D gene (6 bases). Germline loops: CDR1 SGHKS, CDR2 YYEKEE (reference sequence). The CDR3 covers 14 residues. V was clipped by 2 bases and J by 3 bases, with 12 bases between them. The CDR3 nucleotides are TGTGCCAGCAGCTTCCCAGGGGTGAACTACGAGCAGTACTTC. Protein: CASSFPGVNYEQYF.

This chain connects TRBV5-4 to TRBJ2-5, with D unresolved. Germline CDR1 reads SGHNT; CDR2 reads YYREEE (reference sequence). Trimming removed 5 bases at V and 4 bases at J, with 9 bases between. The CDR3 contains 12 residues. The CDR3 nucleotides are TGTGCCAGCAGTTCTCCGGGAGAGACCCAGTACTTC. Amino acids: CASSSPGETQYF.